A single sample gave rise to the 4 T cell receptor beta chains below, sequenced in a study of T cell repertoires in cytomegalovirus infection. The antigens these receptors bind are not known. MiXCR was run by TCRdb on the reads, yielding one entry per CDR3 protein. The repertoire consists of a few hundred thousand distinct CDR3 sequences, with 25% to 35% occurring once and the leading ten covering approximately 20%. The sequences come from cultured PBMCs, collected from culture after CMV antigen stimulation. All receptors come from a human donor in good health (CMV status not recorded). Some clones in this sample may be carry-over from other donors' samples.

The CDR3 DNA sequence: TGTGCCAGCAGTTTGGGGACAACACTCTATGGCTACACCTTC. Protein: CASSLGTTLYGYTF. The chain employs TRBV28 and TRBJ1-2, with D possibly being TRBD1 (6 bases). Trimming took off 3 bases at V and 4 bases at J, with 12 bases between the two ends. Germline CDR1 and CDR2: MDHEN and SYDVKM. The CDR3 has 14 residues.

This clonotype was detected only a few times. The chain uses TRBV12-3 or TRBV12-4 and TRBJ1-5, with a weak D call TRBD1 (5 bases). The CDR3 runs to 14 residues. The V end lost 7 bases, the J end lost 6 bases, and 16 bases lay between the germline ends. In nucleotides, the CDR3 is TGTGCCAGCACCCTAGGGCAGGGCGGTCAGCCCCAGCATTTT. It encodes CASTLGQGGQPQHF.

The genes are TRBV29-1 and TRBJ2-6, with D perhaps TRBD1 (6 bases). The CDR3 totals 14 residues. Germline CDR1 is SQVTM and CDR2 is ANQGSEA. Trimming cost V 6 bases and J 0 bases, with 9 bases left between them. The CDR3 bases are TGCAGCGTGACAGGTAGCTCTGGGGCCAACGTCCTGACTTTC. Residues: CSVTGSSGANVLTF.

This clonotype came up a few times. The rearrangement links TRBV6-5 to TRBJ2-7; possibly TRBD1 for D (5 bases). The CDR3 runs to 15 residues. V shed 0 bases and J shed 4 bases, with 13 bases lying between them. Germline V lookup: CDR1 MNHEY, CDR2 SVGAGI. CDR3 region: CASSYSARGPYEQYF. DNA of the CDR3: TGTGCCAGCAGTTACTCCGCTAGGGGTCCGTACGAGCAGTACTTC.